The 4 T cell receptor beta chains given below trace back to one sample, sequenced in a study of beta chain features in type 1 diabetes. Study-wide results and caveats: Shortening that was moderate but significant affected the TCRB CDR3s of Type 1 diabetes patients in all four CD4+ subsets.

No antigen has been identified for these receptors. Of the isolated RNA, all was reverse transcribed, and so the sequenced material was expressed TCRB transcripts. Libraries were prepared by immunoSEQ multiplex PCR; TCRdb keeps only in-frame clonotypes and omits some of them. Of around 250,000 clones listed, 24% are singletons. What was sequenced was naive CD4+ T cells from blood. These receptors all come from a woman between 25 and 40 years old with type 1 diabetes.

This clone was observed a few times. J is TRBJ1-5 and V is TRBV30, with 11 bases matching TRBD1. Germline V gene lookup returns CDR1 GTSNPN and CDR2 SVGIG (reference sequence). CDR3 length: 13 amino acids. Trimming took 5 bases from V and 4 from J; bases not matched to a gene: 1. The DNA of the CDR3 is TGTGCCTGGGGACAGGGGGCGAATCAGCCCCAGCATTTT. Translation: CAWGQGANQPQHF.

The chain recombines TRBV7-8 with TRBJ2-6; D might be TRBD1 (6 bases). Per the germline V gene, CDR1 is SGHVS and CDR2 is FQNEAQ. There are 17 residues in the CDR3. Trimming removed 1 base at V and 4 bases at J, with 14 bases between. The CDR3 is CASSLVGEGQGANVLTF. CDR3 DNA: TGTGCCAGCAGCTTAGTCGGGGAAGGACAGGGGGCCAACGTCCTGACTTTC.

The chain joins TRBV15 to TRBJ2-7, with 8 bases lining up with TRBD2. The CDR3 totals 18 residues. Germline CDR1 LNHNV, CDR2 YYDKDF (reference sequence). With V trimmed by 2 bases and J by 3 bases, 15 bases remained unmatched. CDR3 loop: CATSRLPGLGVGLYEQYF. In DNA form, the CDR3 reads TGTGCCACCAGCAGACTCCCGGGACTAGGGGTTGGCCTCTACGAGCAGTACTTC.

J is TRBJ2-5 and V is TRBV7-2; D not resolved. The germline CDR1 and CDR2 sequences are SGHTA and FQGNSA. The CDR3 contains 13 residues. V lost 1 base and J 5 bases, leaving 8 bases between the germline ends. CDR3 in DNA: TGTGCCAGCAGCTTAGGGCTCCTTGAGACCCAGTACTTC. Amino acid sequence: CASSLGLLETQYF.